The sequence of this T cell receptor beta chain was determined in a study of blood T cell repertoires in COVID-19. About the research overall: COVID-19 samples from acute and convalescent phases originated in the United States, Italy and Spain. T cells, B-cell-depleted T cells, or PBMCs supplied cDNA or gDNA.

Per the original data handling: How many nucleated cells were present was estimated from reference gene primer amplification. Only in-frame clones appear in the TCRdb table, and some are missing; sequencing was by immunoSEQ multiplex PCR. V and J calls and clone size come straight from that table; D and trimming were deduced from the DNA. The sample includes 160,000 or so clones, roughly nine tenths seen only once; the top ten take 3% to 4%. Per germline, CDR1 MNHEY and CDR2 SVGAGI. The V end lost 7 bases, the J end lost 1 base, and 10 bases lay between the germline ends. The CDR3 sequence is 13 residues long.

This chain connects TRBV6-5 to TRBJ1-1; no firm D call. The specimen sequenced was peripheral blood. This sequence originates from a woman aged 70 to 79 with acute or convalescent COVID-19. CDR3 sequence (DNA): TGTGCCAGCAAGAGGAATCCGAACACTGAAGCTTTCTTT. Amino acid sequence: CASKRNPNTEAFF.